The 4 T cell receptor beta chains below all came from one sample that was sequenced in a study of naive and memory T cell subsets. The beta constant-region primer was an equimolar mix of two oligonucleotides covering TRBC1 and TRBC2. One entry per CDR3 protein results from TCRdb running MiXCR on the UMI-ligation and nested PCR reads. The sample yields 19,000 or so distinct CDR3 sequences, roughly 9.6% seen once. Sequencing was done on a sample of central memory CD8+ T cells from blood. All receptors derive from a human donor in good health.

This sequence joins TRBV27 and TRBJ2-1; TRBD2 aligns across 8 bases. V lost 5 bases and J lost 9; bases outside the gene matches: 12. This CDR3 region has 15 residues. CDR1 and CDR2 from the germline V gene are MNHEY and SMNVEV (reference sequence). CDR3 in DNA: TGTGCCAGCAGTAAGGGGGGGCTAGCGGGCCGTGAGCAGTTCTTC. Protein sequence: CASSKGGLAGREQFF.

This clonotype came up many times. The V call is TRBV6-2 or TRBV6-3, the J call TRBJ1-5, with unresolved D. The CDR3 runs 14 residues. Germline assignment: CDR1 MNHEY and CDR2 SVGEGT. The germline V and J ends were trimmed by 2 bases and 1 base, with 6 bases remaining between them. The CDR3 DNA is TGTGCCAGCAGTTACGGACTAAGCAATCAGCCCCAGCATTTT. Translating gives CASSYGLSNQPQHF.

This clonotype was picked up a small number of times. The chain employs TRBV11-2 and TRBJ2-7; a weak D match, TRBD1 (5 bases). CDR3 length: 14 residues. V lost 3 bases to trimming and J lost 5 bases, with 14 bases between them. Germline assignment: CDR1 SGHAT and CDR2 FQNNGV. The DNA of the CDR3 is TGTGCCAGCAGCTTCGGCAGGGAACCCAACGAGCAGTACTTC. As protein: CASSFGREPNEQYF.

There are many counts of this clonotype. The chain joins TRBV28 to TRBJ1-1; unclear D gene. Trimming cost V 2 bases and J 0 bases, with 13 bases left between them. Germline V gives CDR1 MDHEN, CDR2 SYDVKM. CDR3 length equals 16 residues. The CDR3 bases are TGTGCCAGCAGTTTAATCGGTTCGCGACTGAACACTGAAGCTTTCTTT. Translation: CASSLIGSRLNTEAFF.